The 29 T cell receptor beta chains reported below all come from one sample, sequenced in a study of human T cells and chemical hapten exposure. Time point specified: pre-sensitization, week 0. Treatment specified: therapeutic diphenylcyclopropenone sensitization with weekly scalp DPC. TCRdb re-derived calls from the RACE reads in MiXCR, one entry per CDR3 protein. The sample consists of around 250,000 distinct CDR3 sequences, 7% to 10% of them appearing once. The sample was whole blood, taken in connection with sensitization to the hapten diphenylcyclopropenone (DPC). The origin of the receptors is a woman between 35 and 50 years old with alopecia areata. Some clones in this sample may be carry-over from other donors' samples.

A few counts support this clonotype. This chain joins TRBV20-1 and TRBJ2-7; D might be TRBD2 (7 bases). Germline V gives CDR1 DFQATT, CDR2 SNEGSKA (reference sequence). This CDR3 spans 14 amino acids. With 3 bases removed from V and 0 bases from J, the gap between germline ends came to 12 bases. CDR3 coding DNA: TGCAGTGCTAGGGGCGGGGGCTTCTCCTACGAGCAGTACTTC. The encoded protein is CSARGGGFSYEQYF.

The sample holds a few counts of this clonotype. CDR3 in amino acids: CASSLYHKGTQYF. CDR3 in DNA: TGTGCCAGCAGTTTATACCACAAGGGGACCCAGTACTTC. The chain joins TRBV27 to TRBJ2-5, with D uncertain. The CDR3 loop spans 13 amino acids. Trimming removed 1 base from V and 7 bases from J, with 10 bases in between. From germline, CDR1 is MNHEY and CDR2 SMNVEV (reference sequence).

This clonotype was recorded a few times. The chain links TRBV20-1 to TRBJ2-3; possible D gene TRBD2, 7 bases. Germline CDR1 reads DFQATT; CDR2 reads SNEGSKA (reference sequence). This CDR3 contains 13 residues. V lost 4 bases and J 4 bases, leaving 12 bases between the germline ends. The CDR3 region is CSAKRDMADTQYF. The CDR3 DNA sequence: TGCAGTGCTAAGCGGGACATGGCAGATACGCAGTATTTT.

The gene calls are TRBV9 and TRBJ1-1; D not certain. The CDR3 runs to 14 residues. CDR1 SGDLS and CDR2 YYNGEE come from the germline V gene. V lost 0 bases to trimming and J lost 0 bases, with 6 bases between them. The CDR3 loop is CASSVVGVNTEAFF. In DNA, the CDR3 is TGTGCCAGCAGCGTAGTTGGGGTGAACACTGAAGCTTTCTTT.

This chain connects TRBV7-6 to TRBJ2-1; 8 bases fit TRBD2. Trimming removed 5 bases from V and 9 bases from J; junction bases left unmatched: 12. This CDR3 contains 15 residues. In germline, CDR1 is SGHVS, CDR2 FNYEAQ. CDR3 region: CASSPTAGEGREQFF. The CDR3 region has the DNA TGTGCCAGCAGCCCTACAGCGGGAGAGGGACGTGAGCAGTTCTTC. Filled out from reference TRBV7-6 and TRBJ2-1, the complete variable domain reads GAGVSQSPRYKVTKRGQDVALRCDPISGHVSLYWYRQALGQGPEFLTYFNYEAQQDKSGLPNDRFSAERPEGSISTLTIQRTEQRDSAMYRCASSPTAGEGREQFFGPGTRLTVL.

The V gene is TRBV7-2, the J gene TRBJ1-1; 9 nucleotides agree with TRBD1. The CDR3 runs 16 residues. The V and J ends lost 2 bases and 5 bases, in that order; junction bases with no gene match: 9. In germline, CDR1 is SGHTA, CDR2 FQGNSA. This CDR3 reads CASSLMTGGLGTEAFF. The CDR3 nucleotides read TGTGCCAGCAGCTTAATGACAGGGGGATTGGGAACTGAAGCTTTCTTT.

This clonotype was picked up a small number of times. J is TRBJ2-1 and V is TRBV10-3; the D call may be TRBD1 or TRBD2 (5 bases each). Germline V gives CDR1 ENHRY, CDR2 SYGVKD. V was clipped by 10 bases and J by 9 bases, with 19 bases between them. CDR3 length: 13 residues. The CDR3 DNA is TGTGCCACCAAGCCGGGGCTAGGAGGTGAGCAGTTCTTC. Translating it yields CATKPGLGGEQFF.

There are a few counts of this clonotype. This chain connects TRBV11-3 to TRBJ2-1; TRBD2 matches 10 bases. Germline assignment: CDR1 SGHNT and CDR2 YENEEA. The V segment lost 1 base and the J segment 3 bases; nucleotides outside the gene matches: 3. The length of the CDR3 is 16 residues. CDR3 DNA: TGTGCCAGCAGCTTAGTAGCGGGAGGTATCTACAATGAGCAGTTCTTC. This translates into CASSLVAGGIYNEQFF.

There are a few counts of this clonotype. The chain employs TRBV3-1 and TRBJ2-7; 13 bases line up with TRBD2. V lost 4 bases, J lost 6 bases, and 6 bases stayed unmatched. The CDR3 covers 15 residues. CDR1 and CDR2 (germline): LGHDT, YNNKEL (reference sequence). CDR3 sequence: CASSPTGTSGIEQYF. The CDR3 coding sequence is TGTGCCAGCAGCCCTACAGGGACTAGCGGGATCGAGCAGTACTTC.

J is TRBJ2-7 and V is TRBV3-1, with a weak D call TRBD2 (6 bases). Germline CDR1 is LGHDT and CDR2 is YNNKEL (reference sequence). The CDR3 runs 14 residues. Trimming stripped 1 base from V and 7 bases from J, with 14 bases between. The CDR3 bases are TGTGCCAGCAGCCAAGTGGAGGGAATTTCGGAGCAGTACTTC. Its translation: CASSQVEGISEQYF.

The chain is built from TRBV12-3 or TRBV12-4 and TRBJ1-1, with D unresolved. Trimming shortened V by 6 bases and J by 1 base, and 15 bases separated the two germline ends. CDR3 length: 15 amino acids. Here the CDR3 reads CASRKGGQANTEAFF. As DNA, the CDR3 is TGTGCCAGCAGGAAGGGAGGGCAGGCGAACACTGAAGCTTTCTTT.

This clonotype was found many times. The rearrangement links TRBV5-5 to TRBJ2-4, with D uncertain. In germline, CDR1 is SGHKS, CDR2 YYEKEE (reference sequence). Trimming took 0 bases from V and 0 from J, leaving 13 bases between them. CDR3 length equals 17 residues. Here the CDR3 DNA reads TGTGCCAGCAGCTTGGAATGGGGAAACCTAGCCAAAAACATTCAGTACTTC. This sequence encodes CASSLEWGNLAKNIQYF.

In this sample, this clonotype turned up a few times. J is TRBJ2-7 and V is TRBV3-1; D unresolved. CDR1 and CDR2 from the germline V gene are LGHDT and YNNKEL (reference sequence). Trimming stripped 4 bases from V and 2 bases from J, with 12 bases between. The CDR3 runs 14 residues. CDR3: CASSLGNTAYEQYF. DNA of the CDR3: TGTGCCAGCAGCCTAGGTAACACCGCCTACGAGCAGTACTTC.

The chain couples TRBV15 to TRBJ2-2, with TRBD1 matching 7 bases. This CDR3 contains 14 residues. V shed 5 bases and J 4 bases; nucleotides not matched to a gene: 4. CDR1 is LNHNV and CDR2 is YYDKDF in the germline V gene (reference sequence). The DNA of the CDR3 is TGTGCCACCAGCCCAGGACAGGTCACCGGGGAGCTGTTTTTT. Its translation is CATSPGQVTGELFF.

The chain joins TRBV20-1 to TRBJ2-1; the match to TRBD2 covers 11 bases. The ends lost 5 bases at V and 3 bases at J; junction bases unmatched: 9. Germline V gene data show CDR1 as DFQATT and CDR2 as SNEGSKA (reference sequence). The CDR3 runs to 16 residues. CDR3 sequence reads: CSALHSGRAGYNEQFF. CDR3 DNA: TGCAGTGCTCTGCATAGCGGGAGGGCCGGCTACAATGAGCAGTTCTTC.

In this sample, this clonotype turned up many times. This rearrangement joins TRBV5-1 to TRBJ2-3; 11 bases match TRBD1. The J segment lost 6 bases and the V segment lost 5 bases, leaving 5 bases of the junction unmatched. Germline values: CDR1 SGHRS, CDR2 YFSETQ. This CDR3 has 14 residues. The CDR3 region is CASSRTGGWDTQYF. DNA for the CDR3: TGCGCCAGCAGTAGGACAGGGGGCTGGGATACGCAGTATTTT. Drawing the rest from reference TRBV5-1 and TRBJ2-3, the complete variable domain is KAGVTQTPRYLIKTRGQQVTLSCSPISGHRSVSWYQQTPGQGLQFLFEYFSETQRNKGNFPGRFSGRQFSNSRSEMNVSTLELGDSALYLCASSRTGGWDTQYFGPGTRLTVL.

In nucleotides, the CDR3 is TGTGCCAGCAGCTTAGAAGGCCTACACAATGAGCAGTTCTTC. Protein: CASSLEGLHNEQFF. The chain links TRBV7-9 to TRBJ2-1, with D hard to call. This CDR3 region has 14 residues. In germline, CDR1 is SEHNR, CDR2 FQNEAQ (reference sequence). Trimming removed 1 base at V and 5 bases at J, with 9 bases between.

In this sample, this clonotype turned up a few times. The V and J genes are TRBV15 and TRBJ2-7; 7 bases are shared with TRBD1. Germline CDR1 reads LNHNV; CDR2 reads YYDKDF (reference sequence). Trimming took 5 bases from V and 0 from J; bases not matched to a gene: 10. CDR3 length: 16 amino acids. As DNA, the CDR3 is TGTGCCACCAGCGTTACCGGGACAGACACCTCCTACGAGCAGTACTTC. Protein product: CATSVTGTDTSYEQYF.

This chain links TRBV7-2 with TRBJ1-2; 7 bases line up with TRBD1. The V and J ends lost 5 bases and 4 bases, in that order; junction bases with no gene match: 10. The germline V gene encodes CDR1 SGHTA and CDR2 FQGNSA. The CDR3 runs to 15 residues. The CDR3 bases are TGTGCCAGCAGCCTCGGACAGGTCCGTGGCTATGGCTACACCTTC. It yields the protein CASSLGQVRGYGYTF.

The chain links TRBV4-3 to TRBJ1-1; 8 bases are a match to TRBD1. Germline V gene sequence: CDR1 LGHNA, CDR2 YSLEER. The CDR3 loop spans 14 amino acids. V was pared by 6 bases and J by 1 base, with 4 bases of the junction left unmatched. The CDR3: CASRQGVGNTEAFF. As DNA, the CDR3 is TGCGCCAGCAGACAGGGGGTAGGGAACACTGAAGCTTTCTTT.

This clonotype was observed many times. The chain employs TRBV4-2 and TRBJ2-7; 10 bases fit TRBD2. This CDR3 is 16 amino acids long. The junction had 9 bases not matched to a gene; V was cut back by 3 bases and J by 4 bases. The V gene's germline CDR1 is LGHNA and CDR2 YNFKEQ. CDR3: CASSQDLAGVRYEQYF. Here the CDR3 DNA reads TGTGCCAGCAGCCAGGACCTAGCGGGAGTTAGGTACGAGCAGTACTTC.

This clonotype has more than one count but fewer than ten. This chain links TRBV7-9 with TRBJ2-3; D not resolved. The germline gives CDR1 SEHNR, CDR2 FQNEAQ (reference sequence). CDR3 length: 13 amino acids. Trimming pared 2 bases from V and 7 bases from J, leaving 10 bases between. In DNA form, the CDR3 reads TGTGCCAGCAGCTTAAATCCGGAAAATACGCAGTATTTT. Translated, it gives CASSLNPENTQYF. The whole variable domain, remainder taken from reference TRBV7-9 and TRBJ2-3, is DTGVSQNPRHKITKRGQNVTFRCDPISEHNRLYWYRQTLGQGPEFLTYFQNEAQLEKSRLLSDRFSAERPKGSFSTLEIQRTEQGDSAMYLCASSLNPENTQYFGPGTRLTVL.

The CDR3 reads CASTSGGPEAFF. The CDR3 nucleotides are TGCGCCAGCACCTCAGGCGGACCGGAAGCTTTCTTT. The gene calls are TRBV5-1 and TRBJ1-1; D is unresolved. The CDR3 has 12 amino acids. Trimming removed 6 bases from V and 8 bases from J, with 14 bases in between. CDR1 is SGHRS and CDR2 is YFSETQ in the germline V gene.

This clonotype was counted ten times or more. The V and J genes are TRBV6-5 and TRBJ2-3; D might be TRBD1 (6 bases). The CDR3 is 17 residues long. Trimming shortened V by 5 bases and J by 0 bases, and 18 bases separated the two germline ends. The germline V gene has CDR1 MNHEY and CDR2 SVGAGI. For the CDR3, the DNA is TGTGCCAGCAGTCGATACAGGGACGGTTTTAGCACAGATACGCAGTATTTT. It specifies CASSRYRDGFSTDTQYF.

The chain employs TRBV9 and TRBJ2-7, with D possibly being TRBD1 (5 bases). Germline loops: CDR1 SGDLS, CDR2 YYNGEE. Trimming cost V 6 bases and J 2 bases, with 18 bases left between them. The CDR3 spans 15 residues. The DNA for the CDR3 is TGTGCCAGCATTACTACTGAAACAGGCGCCTACGAGCAGTACTTC. Translated, it gives CASITTETGAYEQYF.

This clonotype was picked up a small number of times. This chain uses TRBV19 with TRBJ1-5; TRBD1 agrees at 7 bases. The V gene's germline CDR1 is LNHDA and CDR2 SQIVND (reference sequence). Unmatched junction bases numbered 8, after V lost 3 bases and J lost 6 bases. This CDR3 contains 15 residues. The CDR3, as DNA: TGTGCCAGTAGTATCGAAGGGGGCCGGGGTCAGCCCCAGCATTTT. It specifies CASSIEGGRGQPQHF.

The chain recombines TRBV2 with TRBJ1-5; TRBD1 matches at 7 bases. The junction had 4 bases not matched to a gene; V was cut back by 4 bases and J by 4 bases. The CDR3 is 14 amino acids. Germline-derived CDR1 and CDR2 are SNHLY and FYNNEI. The CDR3: CASSAGGNNQPQHF. In nucleotides, the CDR3 is TGTGCCAGCAGTGCAGGGGGTAATAATCAGCCCCAGCATTTT.

This clonotype has at least ten counts. The genes are TRBV20-1 and TRBJ1-1; D is unresolved. Germline CDR1 DFQATT, CDR2 SNEGSKA (reference sequence). There are 12 residues in the CDR3. V was cut by 4 bases and J by 1 base, with 7 bases left in between. The CDR3 region has the DNA TGCAGTGCTATCCAGCAGAACACTGAAGCTTTCTTT. Protein: CSAIQQNTEAFF.

This rearrangement joins TRBV20-1 to TRBJ2-7; weak D call: TRBD1 (6 bases). Germline loops: CDR1 DFQATT, CDR2 SNEGSKA (reference sequence). Trimming took 0 bases from V and 3 from J, leaving 12 bases between them. The CDR3 covers 14 residues. CDR3 in DNA: TGCAGTGCTAGAGAACTCAGGGGCAGCTACGAGCAGTACTTC. Translating gives CSARELRGSYEQYF.